Below are 31 T cell receptor beta chains sequenced from a single sample in a study. TCRdb reprocessed the 5' RACE reads with MiXCR, giving one entry per CDR3 protein. Of some 8,300 distinct CDR3 sequences listed, over 50% were seen once; the top ten hold around 6%. The sorted Tregs were CD4+CD25+CD127-/low cells. The sequencing input was Tregs sorted from a lymph node. The origin of the receptors is a female donor with breast cancer.

CDR3 sequence (DNA): TGCGCCAGCAGCGCTCCGGGACTAGCGGGAGAAAAGTGGGAGACCCAGTACTTC. Protein: CASSAPGLAGEKWETQYF. This chain joins TRBV5-1 and TRBJ2-5, with 14 nucleotides matching TRBD2. Germline CDR1 and CDR2: SGHRS and YFSETQ. The CDR3 has 18 amino acids. V lost 4 bases, J lost 5 bases, and 13 bases stayed unmatched.

The chain couples TRBV12-3 or TRBV12-4 to TRBJ2-5, with 7 bases fitting TRBD2. The V segment lost 7 bases and the J segment 7 bases; nucleotides outside the gene matches: 6. The CDR3 has 12 residues. DNA for the CDR3: TGTGCCAGCACCTGGGGGGGTGGGACCCAGTACTTC. The encoded protein is CASTWGGGTQYF.

This clonotype turned up a few times. The chain employs TRBV6-2 or TRBV6-3 and TRBJ2-3; D may be TRBD2 (6 bases). Germline V gene sequence: CDR1 MNHEY, CDR2 SVGEGT. CDR3 size: 15 residues. The V end was cut by 4 bases, the J end by 4 bases, with 15 bases between. This CDR3 is CASSFGLTGPDTQYF. CDR3 DNA sequence: TGTGCCAGCAGTTTTGGACTAACGGGACCAGATACGCAGTATTTT.

The chain employs TRBV4-3 and TRBJ2-6, with D possibly matching TRBD1 (5 bases). CDR3 length: 20 amino acids. Germline CDR1 reads LGHNA; CDR2 reads YSLEER. Trimming shortened V by 0 bases and J by 0 bases, and 18 bases separated the two germline ends. The CDR3 nucleotides are TGCGCCAGCAGCCAAGATCCCGACAGCCAGGGATTCTCTGGGGCCAACGTCCTGACTTTC. It codes for CASSQDPDSQGFSGANVLTF.

As concerns this clonotype: The junction shows a germline mismatch at one end, possibly a read error. The chain combines TRBV25-1 with TRBJ2-5; TRBD1 agrees at 7 bases. Germline CDR1 MGHDK, CDR2 SYGVNS. CDR3 size: 12 residues. As DNA, the CDR3 is TGTGCCAGCACCCATTCGACGACAGGGACACACTTC. This codes for CASTHSTTGTHF.

J is TRBJ2-7 and V is TRBV28; 10 bases are shared with TRBD2. The germline gives CDR1 MDHEN, CDR2 SYDVKM. The J segment lost 2 bases and the V segment lost 3 bases, leaving 13 bases of the junction unmatched. There are 18 residues in the CDR3. The chain's CDR3 is CASSLQWRLLAGTYEQYF. CDR3 sequence (DNA): TGTGCCAGCAGTTTGCAATGGAGATTACTAGCGGGAACCTACGAGCAGTACTTC. The complete variable domain, with remaining parts taken from reference TRBV28 and TRBJ2-7, reads DVKVTQSSRYLVKRTGEKVFLECVQDMDHENMFWYRQDPGLGLRLIYFSYDVKMKEKGDIPEGYSVSREKKERFSLILESASTNQTSMYLCASSLQWRLLAGTYEQYFGPGTRLTVT.

The chain carries TRBV5-4 and TRBJ1-4, with D perhaps matching TRBD1 (5 bases). The length of the CDR3 is 15 residues. CDR1 is SGHNT, CDR2 YYREEE, per germline (reference sequence). The V and J ends lost 0 bases and 8 bases respectively, with 14 bases between them. The CDR3 loop reads CASSLGDLIGEKLFF. The CDR3 nucleotides read TGTGCCAGCAGCTTGGGGGACTTAATAGGGGAAAAACTGTTTTTT. The full variable domain, with the rest looked up from reference TRBV5-4 and TRBJ1-4, is ETGVTQSPTHLIKTRGQQVTLRCSSQSGHNTVSWYQQALGQGPQFIFQYYREEENGRGNFPPRFSGLQFPNYSSELNVNALELDDSALYLCASSLGDLIGEKLFFGSGTQLSVL.

The chain carries TRBV6-2 or TRBV6-3 and TRBJ1-5; 7 bases match TRBD1. V trimming: 7 bases; J trimming: 5 bases; junction bases outside the gene matches: 5. Per germline, CDR1 MNHEY and CDR2 SVGEGT. The CDR3 spans 13 residues. The CDR3 protein is CASKTQGDQPQHF. In DNA form, the CDR3 reads TGTGCCAGCAAGACGCAGGGGGATCAGCCCCAGCATTTT.

This clonotype was seen only once. V usage is TRBV7-2 and J usage is TRBJ1-2; no definite D call. CDR1 and CDR2 (germline): SGHTA, FQGNSA. This CDR3 region has 13 residues. V was trimmed by 5 bases and J by 4 bases, leaving 11 bases between them. The DNA of the CDR3 is TGTGCCAGCAGCCCGGGCAGAGTCTATGGCTACACCTTC. The encoded protein is CASSPGRVYGYTF.

This clonotype was seen a handful of times. This chain joins TRBV6-2 or TRBV6-3 and TRBJ1-1; D is unresolved. The length of the CDR3 is 15 residues. Trimming left V 5 bases short and J 0 bases short, with 13 bases between. Germline CDR1 reads MNHEY; CDR2 reads SVGEGT. Here the CDR3 DNA reads TGTGCCAGCAGTACCGTTGGAGCATTGAACACTGAAGCTTTCTTT. Translation: CASSTVGALNTEAFF.

This chain uses TRBV7-2 with TRBJ2-6; possible D gene TRBD2, 6 bases. The germline gives CDR1 SGHTA, CDR2 FQGNSA. There are 17 residues in the CDR3. The ends were cut back, 1 base at V and 3 bases at J, with 13 bases in the middle. The CDR3 DNA sequence: TGTGCCAGCAGCTTAGGCGTGGGAGGCGGTGGGGCCAACGTCCTGACTTTC. It codes for CASSLGVGGGGANVLTF.

The chain has TRBV6-2 or TRBV6-3 and TRBJ2-2; 8 nucleotides line up with TRBD2. The germline CDR1 and CDR2 sequences are MNHEY and SVGEGT. Trimming at V came to 6 bases and at J to 6 bases, leaving 6 bases not matched to a gene. The CDR3 runs to 14 residues. The CDR3 DNA sequence: TGTGCCAGCAGCTACGGACTAGCTTCCGGGGAGCTGTTTTTT. Protein product: CASSYGLASGELFF.

This clonotype was seen more than once but under ten times. V gene TRBV4-1 combines with J gene TRBJ2-5; perhaps TRBD2 as D (6 bases). V was trimmed by 0 bases and J by 3 bases, leaving 14 bases between them. The germline V gene has CDR1 MGHRA and CDR2 YSYEKL. The CDR3 runs to 16 residues. The CDR3 reads CASSQETTRIEETQYF. In DNA, the CDR3 is TGCGCCAGCAGCCAAGAGACGACTAGAATTGAAGAGACCCAGTACTTC.

The rearrangement links TRBV6-6 to TRBJ1-1; TRBD1 aligns across 7 bases. The CDR3 is 13 amino acids. V trimming: 6 bases; J trimming: 6 bases; junction bases outside the gene matches: 7. Germline CDR1 reads MNHNY; CDR2 reads SVGAGI (reference sequence). The CDR3 sequence: CASRNRQGSEAFF. The CDR3 bases are TGTGCCAGCAGAAACCGACAGGGTTCTGAAGCTTTCTTT.

The gene calls are TRBV5-4 and TRBJ2-7; D perhaps matches TRBD2 (5 bases). CDR1 is SGHNT, CDR2 YYREEE, per germline (reference sequence). There are 15 residues in the CDR3. The ends were cut back, 1 base at V and 0 bases at J, with 11 bases in the middle. This CDR3 is CASSLSSESSYEQYF. CDR3 coding DNA: TGTGCCAGCAGCTTGAGTAGCGAAAGCTCCTACGAGCAGTACTTC.

This rearrangement joins TRBV25-1 to TRBJ2-5; D is possibly TRBD1 (6 bases). The length of the CDR3 is 11 residues. Trimming pared 11 bases from V and 6 bases from J, leaving 13 bases between. Per the germline V gene, CDR1 is MGHDK and CDR2 is SYGVNS. Here the CDR3 reads CAAKQGQTQYF. CDR3 nucleotide sequence: TGTGCCGCGAAACAGGGACAGACCCAGTACTTC.

The gene calls are TRBV20-1 and TRBJ2-3, with a tentative D call TRBD2 (6 bases). This CDR3 contains 13 residues. Looked up from germline, CDR1 is DFQATT and CDR2 is SNEGSKA (reference sequence). V gave up 6 bases and J gave up 2 bases, with 12 bases separating them. The chain's CDR3 is CSAREWNTDTQYF. CDR3 DNA: TGCAGTGCCCGGGAGTGGAACACAGATACGCAGTATTTT.

This clonotype has only a few counts. The rearrangement links TRBV5-1 to TRBJ2-6; D not certain. Trimming took 0 bases from V and 2 from J, leaving 18 bases between them. The CDR3 consists of 19 residues. Germline-derived CDR1 and CDR2 are SGHRS and YFSETQ. The CDR3, as DNA: TGCGCCAGCAGCTTGGCGTGGCCAGGCGTTACCACTGGGGCCAACGTCCTGACTTTC. As protein: CASSLAWPGVTTGANVLTF.

The chain carries TRBV7-6 and TRBJ2-3; TRBD1 is a possible D gene (6 bases). V was pared by 3 bases and J by 10 bases, with 11 bases between. In germline, CDR1 is SGHVS, CDR2 FNYEAQ. The CDR3 is 12 residues long. In DNA, the CDR3 is TGTGCCAGCAGCTTGCCGACAGGTGCGCAGTATTTT. Its protein product is CASSLPTGAQYF.

This clonotype was found a few times. This sequence joins TRBV4-2 and TRBJ2-2; D is undetermined. V was clipped by 0 bases and J by 6 bases, with 5 bases between them. There are 13 residues in the CDR3. The germline gives CDR1 LGHNA, CDR2 YNFKEQ. The CDR3 reads CASSQDNPGELFF. CDR3 coding DNA: TGTGCCAGCAGCCAAGATAACCCCGGGGAGCTGTTTTTT.

The chain carries TRBV20-1 and TRBJ1-5; D not certain. The CDR3 extends over 14 amino acids. V lost 5 bases, J lost 0 bases, and 11 bases lay in between. CDR1 and CDR2 (germline): DFQATT, SNEGSKA (reference sequence). The CDR3 spells CSARHGYSNQPQHF. As DNA, the CDR3 is TGCAGTGCTCGACACGGGTATAGCAATCAGCCCCAGCATTTT.

This chain uses TRBV30 with TRBJ2-1, with a possible D match to TRBD1 (7 bases). The CDR3 extends over 16 amino acids. The germline V gene encodes CDR1 GTSNPN and CDR2 SVGIG (reference sequence). The germline V and J ends were trimmed by 0 bases and 3 bases, with 15 bases remaining between them. CDR3 coding DNA: TGTGCCTGGAGTGTCATGCGACAGGGAGGCTACAATGAGCAGTTCTTC. Translated, it gives CAWSVMRQGGYNEQFF.

The rearrangement joins TRBV5-1 to TRBJ1-1; tentative D call: TRBD1 (5 bases). Trimming stripped 4 bases from V and 0 bases from J, with 10 bases between. There are 14 residues in the CDR3. Germline CDR1 is SGHRS and CDR2 is YFSETQ. DNA for the CDR3: TGCGCCAGCAGCGAAGGGGACCTGAACACTGAAGCTTTCTTT. Protein sequence: CASSEGDLNTEAFF.

The chain joins TRBV20-1 to TRBJ1-5; the match to TRBD1 covers 7 bases. Trimming took 0 bases from V and 0 from J; bases not matched to a gene: 5. This CDR3 is 16 amino acids long. Per germline, CDR1 DFQATT and CDR2 SNEGSKA (reference sequence). The CDR3 region is CSARDPRDSSNQPQHF. The CDR3 DNA is TGCAGTGCTAGAGATCCTCGGGACAGTAGCAATCAGCCCCAGCATTTT.

In this sample, this clonotype turned up once. The V call is TRBV5-1, the J call TRBJ2-4; D possibly matches TRBD1 or TRBD2 (5 bases each). In germline, CDR1 is SGHRS, CDR2 YFSETQ. This CDR3 is built from 14 residues. V lost 4 bases and J lost 8, with 16 bases in between. The CDR3 sequence is CASSPGGPWDIQYF. CDR3 DNA: TGCGCCAGCAGCCCTGGGGGACCTTGGGACATTCAGTACTTC.

This clonotype has only a few counts. The chain links TRBV20-1 to TRBJ2-7; no firm D call. The length of the CDR3 is 10 residues. Germline CDR1 DFQATT, CDR2 SNEGSKA (reference sequence). The V gene lost 3 bases and the J gene lost 6 bases, with 6 bases spanning the gap. The CDR3 reads CSARDGEQYF. The CDR3 DNA sequence: TGCAGTGCTAGGGATGGCGAGCAGTACTTC.

The rearrangement links TRBV9 to TRBJ2-5; 7 bases line up with TRBD1. The germline V gene encodes CDR1 SGDLS and CDR2 YYNGEE. The CDR3 spans 14 residues. V was clipped by 3 bases and J by 5 bases; unmatched bases: 7. DNA of the CDR3: TGTGCCAGCAGCGCGACAGGGTGGGTTGAGACCCAGTACTTC. This codes for CASSATGWVETQYF.

V usage is TRBV7-3 and J usage is TRBJ1-1, with D unresolved. V was clipped by 0 bases and J by 7 bases, with 9 bases between them. CDR3 length equals 13 residues. The germline CDR1 and CDR2 sequences are SGHTA and FQGTGA. CDR3 region: CASSLTGWGEAFF. The CDR3 nucleotides are TGTGCCAGCAGCTTAACAGGATGGGGTGAAGCTTTCTTT.

In this sample, this clonotype turned up a few times. V gene TRBV10-3 combines with J gene TRBJ2-2; no definite D call. The CDR3 is 13 amino acids. CDR1 and CDR2 (germline): ENHRY, SYGVKD. V dropped 6 bases and J dropped 5 bases, with 10 bases sitting between them. DNA for the CDR3: TGTGCCATCAGCCACGCGACTACCGGGGAGCTGTTTTTT. Translated, it gives CAISHATTGELFF.

This clonotype has a handful of counts. V and J are TRBV7-8 and TRBJ1-3; D is ambiguous. The CDR3 has 17 amino acids. The germline V and J ends were trimmed by 3 bases and 3 bases, with 18 bases remaining between them. Looked up from germline, CDR1 is SGHVS and CDR2 is FQNEAQ. The CDR3 bases are TGTGCCAGCAGCTTGGCCACCACAGTACTCCTTGGAAACACCATATATTTT. Translating gives CASSLATTVLLGNTIYF.

The chain is built from TRBV25-1 and TRBJ2-1; 7 bases are a match to TRBD2. The CDR3 is 17 residues long. The J segment lost 0 bases and the V segment lost 3 bases, leaving 8 bases of the junction unmatched. Germline-derived CDR1 and CDR2 are MGHDK and SYGVNS. Here the CDR3 DNA reads TGTGCCAGCAGTGAGGGCGGTGGCGGGAGCTCCTACAATGAGCAGTTCTTC. Translation gives CASSEGGGGSSYNEQFF.